The rows below give T cell receptor beta chains drawn from one sample of a study of cytomegalovirus exposure and HLA in healthy donors. Method: immunoSEQ multiplex PCR; TCRdb's copy keeps in-frame clones and lacks some. The sample includes fewer than 150,000 clones, about 80% of them seen just once. The sequenced sample was PBMCs. These receptors were collected from a young man in good health and CMV-seronegative. CDR3s include the opening cysteine and the closing phenylalanine or tryptophan. The D gene is left open where the match is weak. Only some rows state a clone size, as once, few, many or a class for expanded clones.

>-|TRBJ2-2|TRBV2|-
CASSDEQANTGELFF
TGTGCCAGCAGTGATGAACAAGCGAACACCGGGGAGCTGTTTTTT
>-|TRBJ2-7|TRBV5-1|TRBD2
CASSLVSGGTYEQYF
TGCGCCAGCAGCTTGGTAAGCGGGGGGACCTACGAGCAGTACTTC
>-|TRBJ2-7|TRBV19|-
CASRRQEAYEQYF
TGTGCCAGTAGGAGGCAGGAGGCCTACGAGCAGTACTTC
>once|TRBJ2-7|TRBV7-6|TRBD2
CASSLPAGGYEQYF
TGTGCCAGCAGCTTACCAGCGGGAGGGTACGAGCAGTACTTC
>once|TRBJ2-5|TRBV5-1|TRBD2
CASSGGLAGGTKETQYF
TGCGCCAGCAGCGGGGGACTAGCGGGGGGAACAAAAGAGACCCAGTACTTC
>-|TRBJ1-5|TRBV10-3|TRBD1
CAIKGTALGEPQHF
TGTGCCATCAAGGGGACAGCCCTCGGAGAGCCCCAGCATTTT
>-|TRBJ2-7|TRBV28|-
CASSFLSYEQYF
TGTGCCAGCAGTTTCCTATCCTACGAGCAGTACTTC
>-|TRBJ2-7|TRBV19|TRBD2
CASSISGGLSYEQYF
TGTGCCAGTAGTATCTCGGGAGGCCTCTCCTACGAGCAGTACTTC
>-|TRBJ2-5|TRBV2|TRBD1
CASRQGAPQETQYF
TGTGCCAGCAGGCAGGGGGCACCCCAAGAGACCCAGTACTTC
>once|TRBJ2-5|TRBV5-6|TRBD2
CASSLGLAGQTQYF
TGTGCCAGCAGCTTGGGACTAGCGGGGCAGACCCAGTACTTC
>-|TRBJ2-7|TRBV6-5|-
CASSYYKGVHEQYF
TGTGCCAGCAGTTACTATAAAGGGGTCCACGAGCAGTACTTC
>-|TRBJ2-3|TRBV5-1|-
CASSKGDYLDTQYF
TGCGCCAGCAGCAAGGGGGACTATCTAGATACGCAGTATTTT
>few|TRBJ1-3|TRBV6-5|TRBD1
CASSPDRVAGNTIYF
TGTGCCAGCAGTCCCGACAGGGTGGCTGGAAACACCATATATTTT
>-|TRBJ1-1|TRBV11-2|-
CASSLFAGANTEAFF
TGTGCCAGCAGCTTATTTGCAGGGGCGAACACTGAAGCTTTCTTT
>-|TRBJ1-2|TRBV27|-
CASGIGGADGYTF
TGTGCCTCTGGTATCGGGGGGGCGGATGGCTACACCTTC
>-|TRBJ2-1|TRBV7-7|-
CASSINAGDEQFF
TGTGCCAGCAGTATAAATGCGGGCGATGAGCAGTTCTTC
>-|TRBJ2-4|TRBV5-1|-
CASSSTGTGTKNIQYF
TGCGCCAGCAGCTCGACAGGGACTGGGACCAAAAACATTCAGTACTTC
>-|TRBJ1-2|TRBV2|TRBD1
CASSEARGRGYGYTF
TGTGCCAGCAGTGAAGCGAGGGGGCGAGGCTATGGCTACACCTTC
>-|TRBJ2-7|TRBV7-9|-
CASSSRSYLSYEQYF
TGTGCCAGCAGCTCCCGGAGCTACCTCTCCTACGAGCAGTACTTC
>-|TRBJ2-1|TRBV7-9|TRBD1
CASSDTHRGEAGNEQFF
TGTGCCAGCAGCGACACTCACAGGGGGGAGGCGGGCAATGAGCAGTTCTTC
>-|TRBJ1-2|TRBV7-3|-
CASSFQLSPNYGYTF
TGTGCCAGCAGCTTCCAACTGTCACCAAACTATGGCTACACCTTC
>-|TRBJ1-4|TRBV7-9|-
CASSVRFAEKLFF
TGTGCCAGCAGCGTCAGGTTTGCTGAAAAACTGTTTTTT
>-|TRBJ2-7|TRBV14|-
CASSQAGTHPYEQYF
TGTGCCAGCAGCCAAGCCGGGACTCACCCCTACGAGCAGTACTTC
>-|TRBJ2-7|TRBV5-1|TRBD2
CASRLGLAGSYEQYF
TGCGCCAGCCGCCTCGGACTAGCGGGCTCCTACGAGCAGTACTTC
>few|TRBJ2-1|TRBV5-1|TRBD2
CASSLVAGDLEQFF
TGCGCCAGCAGCTTGGTGGCGGGGGACCTCGAGCAGTTCTTC
>-|TRBJ2-7|TRBV5-8|TRBD1
CASSLDPGTGSHEQYF
TGTGCCAGCAGCTTAGACCCCGGGACAGGGTCCCACGAGCAGTACTTC
>-|TRBJ1-4|TRBV7-9|-
CASSLWNRANEKLFF
TGTGCCAGCAGCTTATGGAACAGAGCTAATGAAAAACTGTTTTTT
>-|TRBJ1-4|TRBV10-1|-
CASSRDMSNEKLFF
TGCGCCAGCAGCCGGGACATGTCTAATGAAAAACTGTTTTTT
>-|TRBJ2-7|TRBV5-1|TRBD1
CASSFATGNRVEQYF
TGCGCCAGCAGCTTTGCGACAGGGAACCGGGTCGAGCAGTACTTC
>-|TRBJ1-5|TRBV30|TRBD1
CAWSQTGVQPQHF
TGTGCCTGGAGCCAGACAGGGGTTCAGCCCCAGCATTTT
>-|TRBJ1-1|TRBV9|TRBD1
CASSANLRDRGTEAFF
TGTGCCAGCAGCGCCAATCTCCGGGACAGGGGAACTGAAGCTTTCTTT